Shown below are 20 T cell receptor beta chains from a single sample sequenced in a study of beta chain features in type 1 diabetes. Study-wide results and caveats: Type 1 diabetes patients showed a moderate but significant shortening of TCRB CDR3s in all four CD4+ subsets.

These receptors have no identified antigens. The study reverse transcribed the entire isolated RNA, so it sequenced expressed TCRB transcripts. Produced via immunoSEQ multiplex PCR; TCRdb's table is partial and in-frame only. The sample has under 850,000 clones, roughly 12% seen once. Material for sequencing was naive CD4+ T cells from blood. The receptors derive from a man younger than 30 with type 1 diabetes.

On this clone itself: The same CDR3 can be traced to other DNA sequences in this sample. V is TRBV15 and J is TRBJ2-5; D not certain. The CDR3 is 12 amino acids. V was shortened by 1 base and J by 5 bases, with 5 bases between the two germline ends. CDR1 and CDR2 from the germline V gene are LNHNV and YYDKDF (reference sequence). The CDR3: CATSRVEETQYF. The CDR3 region has the DNA TGTGCCACCAGCAGAGTCGAGGAGACCCAGTACTTC.

This clone was seen only once. The genes are TRBV7-9 and TRBJ2-7; D is unclear. The V and J ends lost 1 base and 6 bases respectively, with 7 bases between them. The germline V gene has CDR1 SEHNR and CDR2 FQNEAQ (reference sequence). The CDR3 sequence is 12 residues long. The CDR3 bases are TGTGCCAGCAGCTTAGGAGATCCCGAGCAGTACTTC. This gives the protein CASSLGDPEQYF. Combining the CDR3 with reference TRBV7-9 and TRBJ2-7 gives the whole variable domain DTGVSQNPRHKITKRGQNVTFRCDPISEHNRLYWYRQTLGQGPEFLTYFQNEAQLEKSRLLSDRFSAERPKGSFSTLEIQRTEQGDSAMYLCASSLGDPEQYFGPGTRLTVT.

This clone was found a few times. V is TRBV18 and J is TRBJ2-7; D unresolved. Per the germline V gene, CDR1 is KGHSH and CDR2 is LQKENI. CDR3 length equals 16 residues. Trimming left V 0 bases short and J 6 bases short, with 18 bases between. In DNA, the CDR3 is TGTGCCAGCTCACCACCGGGCCAGAGCGAATGGGGCGAGCAGTACTTC. It translates to CASSPPGQSEWGEQYF.

This clone turned up a few times. The chain has TRBV5-4 and TRBJ2-3; D remains ambiguous. The germline V gene has CDR1 SGHNT and CDR2 YYREEE (reference sequence). CDR3 length: 13 amino acids. V was trimmed by 0 bases and J by 4 bases, leaving 6 bases between them. The CDR3 sequence is CASSLGGPDTQYF. The CDR3 region has the DNA TGTGCCAGCAGCTTGGGTGGGCCAGATACGCAGTATTTT.

The sample holds a few counts of this clone. Compared with germline, one end of the junction differs, possibly owing to a read error. The gene calls are TRBV6-5 and TRBJ2-7; D possibly matches TRBD1 or TRBD2 (6 bases each). Germline V CDR1 and CDR2: MNHEY, SVGAGI. The CDR3 covers 11 residues. Written as DNA, the CDR3 is TGTGCCAGCAGTATGGGAGGACAGAATGACTTC. Protein: CASSMGGQNDF.

The CDR3 DNA follows: TGTGCGGTGGCGCAGGGTGGAGGTTCACCCCTCCACTTT. This encodes CAVAQGGGSPLHF. This chain uses TRBV30 with TRBJ1-6; tentative D call: TRBD1 (5 bases). The CDR3 sequence is 13 residues long. In germline, CDR1 is GTSNPN, CDR2 SVGIG (reference sequence).

Only a few counts were recorded for this clone. The chain has TRBV6-5 and TRBJ2-3, with TRBD1 as a possible D gene (5 bases). This CDR3 has 16 amino acids. V was pared by 4 bases and J by 2 bases, with 16 bases between. From germline, CDR1 is MNHEY and CDR2 SVGAGI. The CDR3 nucleotides read TGTGCCAGCAGTTTGATAGGGGCTCTCTTCACAGATACGCAGTATTTT. Encoded protein: CASSLIGALFTDTQYF.

This rearrangement joins TRBV6-5 to TRBJ1-3; maybe TRBD1 (5 bases). CDR3 length: 14 residues. Between the trimmed V and J ends, which lost 0 bases and 8 bases, there was a span of 11 bases. Germline V gene lookup returns CDR1 MNHEY and CDR2 SVGAGI. In DNA, the CDR3 is TGTGCCAGCAGTTACTCGATGAGGGGCCACACCATATATTTT. It is translated as CASSYSMRGHTIYF.

This chain connects TRBV30 to TRBJ2-6; D gene unclear. Looked up from germline, CDR1 is GTSNPN and CDR2 is SVGIG (reference sequence). V lost 5 bases and J 3 bases, leaving 11 bases between the germline ends. The CDR3 consists of 14 residues. This CDR3 is CAWSSWVGANVLTF. DNA for the CDR3: TGTGCCTGGTCCTCCTGGGTTGGGGCCAACGTCCTGACTTTC.

The table lists this clone with a few counts. The rearrangement joins TRBV7-9 to TRBJ1-5; D call uncertain. Deletions cut 5 bases from V and 3 bases from J, with 14 bases between. Per germline, CDR1 SEHNR and CDR2 FQNEAQ (reference sequence). The CDR3 is 15 residues long. The CDR3 DNA reads TGTGCCAGCAGCCCCACTATGGGCAACAATCAGCCCCAGCATTTT. It specifies CASSPTMGNNQPQHF.

This clone has a handful of counts. V usage is TRBV29-1 and J usage is TRBJ2-1, with TRBD2 matching 8 bases. The germline V gene has CDR1 SQVTM and CDR2 ANQGSEA. This CDR3 spans 13 amino acids. After removal of 2 bases from V and 6 bases from J, the junction contained 3 bases not matched to a gene. Here the CDR3 DNA reads TGCAGCGTTGAACAGGCGGGGGGCAATGAGCAGTTCTTC. Encoded protein: CSVEQAGGNEQFF.

This clone was seen a handful of times. The chain uses TRBV27 and TRBJ1-1; maybe TRBD1 (5 bases). From germline, CDR1 is MNHEY and CDR2 SMNVEV (reference sequence). The V and J ends lost 5 bases and 5 bases respectively, with 18 bases between them. The CDR3 is 15 residues long. The CDR3 sequence: CASSHLLGEGTEAFF. CDR3 DNA: TGTGCCAGCAGTCATCTTCTGGGGGAGGGTACTGAAGCTTTCTTT.

Notes on this clone: Other DNA sequences of this sample code for an identical CDR3. This sequence joins TRBV4-1 and TRBJ1-1; no clear D gene. CDR3 length: 13 residues. Germline V gene lookup returns CDR1 MGHRA and CDR2 YSYEKL. V was cut by 5 bases and J by 0 bases, with 7 bases left in between. The CDR3 region has the DNA TGCGCCAGCAGCTACACAGTGAACACTGAAGCTTTCTTT. Encoded protein: CASSYTVNTEAFF.

The DNA for the CDR3 is TGTGCCAGCAGTGGCGGGATATTTCTCCACTTT. Translating gives CASSGGIFLHF. The chain uses TRBV6-6 and TRBJ1-6; D unclear. With 5 bases removed from V and 16 bases from J, the gap between germline ends came to 12 bases. Germline V CDR1 and CDR2: MNHNY, SVGAGI (reference sequence). The CDR3 has 11 amino acids.

The table lists this clone with a few counts. The genes are TRBV30 and TRBJ1-1, with 8 bases lining up with TRBD1. Germline CDR1 and CDR2: GTSNPN and SVGIG (reference sequence). V trimming: 1 base; J trimming: 1 base; junction bases outside the gene matches: 8. The CDR3 is made up of 16 amino acids. CDR3 bases: TGTGCCTGGAGTGAGGAACAGGGGGTGGCGAACACTGAAGCTTTCTTT. Its protein product is CAWSEEQGVANTEAFF.

The gene calls are TRBV27 and TRBJ2-5; no firm D call. Deletions cut 5 bases from V and 2 bases from J, with 12 bases between. This CDR3 spans 14 amino acids. Germline lookup yields CDR1 MNHEY and CDR2 SMNVEV (reference sequence). CDR3: CASSDRRSQETQYF. Here the CDR3 DNA reads TGTGCCAGCAGTGATCGACGGAGTCAAGAGACCCAGTACTTC.

This clone was picked up a small number of times. The chain links TRBV7-3 to TRBJ1-1, with D perhaps matching TRBD1 (5 bases). Per the germline V gene, CDR1 is SGHTA and CDR2 is FQGTGA. V was cut by 5 bases and J by 0 bases, with 13 bases left in between. The CDR3 is 15 residues long. The CDR3 coding sequence is TGTGCCAGCAGCCCTAAAGGAGGGGTGAACACTGAAGCTTTCTTT. This sequence encodes CASSPKGGVNTEAFF.

This clone was seen only a few times. The chain links TRBV13 to TRBJ1-2, with a tentative D call TRBD1 (5 bases). Germline CDR1 is PRHDT and CDR2 is FYEKMQ (reference sequence). The CDR3 extends over 15 amino acids. V was pared by 1 base and J by 8 bases, with 17 bases between. The CDR3 is CASSLVTGTVEGYTF. The CDR3 nucleotides read TGTGCCAGCAGCTTAGTAACGGGGACGGTAGAGGGCTACACCTTC.

The chain is built from TRBV19 and TRBJ2-1; possibly TRBD1 or TRBD2 for D (5 bases each). Germline CDR1 reads LNHDA; CDR2 reads SQIVND (reference sequence). V gave up 1 base and J gave up 0 bases, with 19 bases separating them. The CDR3 spans 19 residues. The CDR3: CASSIVEVGGFSSYNEQFF. DNA for the CDR3: TGTGCCAGTAGTATAGTGGAGGTTGGGGGATTTAGCTCCTACAATGAGCAGTTCTTC.

This chain links TRBV27 with TRBJ1-4; D may be TRBD1 (5 bases). Germline V gene data show CDR1 as MNHEY and CDR2 as SMNVEV (reference sequence). The length of the CDR3 is 13 residues. Trimming took off 3 bases at V and 7 bases at J, with 9 bases between the two ends. The CDR3 DNA is TGTGCCAGCAGTTTCAGACAGTCTGAAAAACTGTTTTTT. This encodes CASSFRQSEKLFF.